The 20 T cell receptor beta chains in this list originate from one sample, sequenced in a study of Graves' ophthalmopathy and Graves' hyperthyroidism. As the template, RNA transcripts were used to amplify TCR beta CDR3 regions. HTBI primers primed a first-round RT-PCR, and a second-round multiplex PCR followed. In TCRdb, the multiplex PCR reads were re-called with MiXCR into one record per CDR3 protein. The sample contains approximately 330,000 distinct CDR3 sequences, 15% to 20% of which appear only once. The sample comprised peripheral blood. The source of these receptors is an adult man with Graves' ophthalmopathy.

Note on this clonotype: The junction differs from germline at one of its ends, possibly a read error. The chain has TRBV15 and TRBJ1-2; 7 nucleotides agree with TRBD1. The CDR3 totals 15 residues. CDR1 and CDR2 (germline): LNHNV, YYDKDF (reference sequence). The chain's CDR3 is CTTSATRDSPGGYTF. DNA for the CDR3: TGTACCACCAGCGCAACCCGGGACAGCCCGGGTGGCTACACCTTC.

This clonotype was observed at least ten times. The CDR3 sequence: CASSSPGAPCEQYF. In DNA form, the CDR3 reads TGTGCCAGCAGCTCCCCGGGCGCCCCCTGCGAGCAGTACTTC. The V and J genes are TRBV7-8 and TRBJ2-7; D is uncertain. The CDR3 totals 14 residues. Germline CDR1 and CDR2: SGHVS and FQNEAQ. Trimming took 4 bases from V and 6 from J, leaving 16 bases between them. Drawing the rest from reference TRBV7-8 and TRBJ2-7, the complete variable domain is GAGVSQSPRYKVAKRGQDVALRCDPISGHVSLFWYQQALGQGPEFLTYFQNEAQLDKSGLPSDRFFAERPEGSVSTLKIQRTQQEDSAVYLCASSSPGAPCEQYFGPGTRLTVT.

The chain has TRBV28 and TRBJ2-7, with TRBD1 matching 9 bases. The germline gives CDR1 MDHEN, CDR2 SYDVKM. The CDR3 covers 15 residues. Germline trimming cut 4 bases from V and 2 bases from J; bases unmatched to any gene: 6. CDR3 loop: CASSSGDRVAYEQYF. CDR3 bases: TGTGCCAGCAGTTCTGGGGACAGGGTGGCCTACGAGCAGTACTTC.

This clonotype was counted at least ten times. The chain links TRBV24-1 to TRBJ2-5; either TRBD1 or TRBD2 may supply D (5 bases each). The V gene lost 3 bases and the J gene lost 5 bases, with 15 bases spanning the gap. Germline loops: CDR1 KGHDR, CDR2 SFDVKD. The CDR3 loop spans 15 amino acids. The CDR3 region is CATSDPTTAVETQYF. The CDR3 coding sequence is TGTGCCACCAGTGATCCCACGACAGCGGTGGAGACCCAGTACTTC.

This clonotype has ten or more counts. The CDR3 is CASSFSGGNYEQYF. CDR3 DNA sequence: TGTGCCAGCAGTTTCAGCGGGGGAAACTACGAGCAGTACTTC. The V and J genes are TRBV12-3 or TRBV12-4 and TRBJ2-7, with 8 bases fitting TRBD2. CDR3 length: 14 amino acids. The V and J ends lost 3 bases and 3 bases, in that order; junction bases with no gene match: 4.

In its sample, this clonotype was seen many times. The J gene is TRBJ1-1, the V gene TRBV20-1; a weak D match, TRBD1 (5 bases). In germline, CDR1 is DFQATT, CDR2 SNEGSKA (reference sequence). The CDR3 spans 13 residues. Trimming removed 7 bases from V and 4 bases from J, with 16 bases in between. The CDR3 sequence is CSVQGRVSTEAFF. CDR3 nucleotide sequence: TGCAGTGTTCAGGGCAGGGTTAGCACTGAAGCTTTCTTT.

This clonotype came up a few times. Just one base apart from a much larger clone, this may be a read error. The CDR3 ends on some other residue instead of the conserved phenylalanine or tryptophan, so this is likely a read error. The genes are TRBV7-2 and TRBJ2-7, with 7 bases matching TRBD1. Germline V CDR1 and CDR2: SGHTA, FQGNSA. With 5 bases clipped from V and 3 bases from J, the junction kept 7 bases outside the gene matches. The CDR3 is made up of 14 amino acids. CDR3 coding DNA: TGTGCCAGCAGCAAACACTCAGGGGGCTACGAGCAGTACTTG. Residues: CASSKHSGGYEQYL.

This CDR3 is CSARGAGMASYEQYF. The CDR3 DNA reads TGCAGTGCTAGAGGGGCGGGAATGGCCTCCTACGAGCAGTACTTC. The chain is built from TRBV20-1 and TRBJ2-7, with D maybe TRBD2 (6 bases). Trimming removed 1 base from V and 0 bases from J, with 13 bases in between. Per germline, CDR1 DFQATT and CDR2 SNEGSKA (reference sequence). The CDR3 contains 15 residues.

This clonotype was picked up many times. The chain recombines TRBV7-2 with TRBJ2-7; D not certain. The CDR3 sequence is 16 residues long. V dropped 0 bases and J dropped 0 bases, with 12 bases sitting between them. Per the germline V gene, CDR1 is SGHTA and CDR2 is FQGNSA. The CDR3 coding sequence is TGTGCCAGCAGCTTAGCGGCCTTCACGAGCTCCTACGAGCAGTACTTC. It is translated as CASSLAAFTSSYEQYF.

Only one count was recorded for this clonotype. A much larger clone is a single base away; this may be a read error. This chain connects TRBV5-1 to TRBJ2-4; TRBD1 matches at 8 bases. The end of the DNA aligns better with TRBJ2-1, so the J call may be wrong. The CDR3 spans 15 residues. CDR1 and CDR2 from the germline V gene are SGHRS and YFSETQ. CDR3 DNA sequence: TGCGCCAGCAGCCCACGCACACAGGGGGAGCGCTTTCAGTTCTTC. Its protein product is CASSPRTQGERFQFF.

V is TRBV28 and J is TRBJ2-5, with unresolved D. CDR1 and CDR2 (germline): MDHEN, SYDVKM. The CDR3 covers 15 residues. Deletions cut 6 bases from V and 1 base from J, with 15 bases between. The CDR3 coding sequence is TGTGCCAGCAGCCCCACGAGCATGGGCCAAGAGACCCAGTACTTC. Protein sequence: CASSPTSMGQETQYF.

This clonotype appeared many times. J is TRBJ2-7 and V is TRBV11-2, with D hard to call. Trimming cost V 5 bases and J 0 bases, with 11 bases left between them. Germline values: CDR1 SGHAT, CDR2 FQNNGV. CDR3 size: 14 residues. The CDR3 DNA sequence: TGTGCCAGCAGCCCACAGTTCGTCTCCTACGAGCAGTACTTC. It translates to CASSPQFVSYEQYF.

The chain recombines TRBV5-1 with TRBJ2-7; D not certain. In germline, CDR1 is SGHRS, CDR2 YFSETQ. Trimming cost V 0 bases and J 2 bases, with 9 bases left between them. This CDR3 spans 14 amino acids. The CDR3 is CASSLEARTYEQYF. The CDR3 DNA sequence: TGCGCCAGCAGCTTGGAAGCGCGAACCTACGAGCAGTACTTC.

This clonotype was counted many times. The chain employs TRBV7-2 and TRBJ2-7; no firm D call. This CDR3 is built from 12 residues. V was cut by 6 bases and J by 4 bases, with 10 bases left in between. CDR1 is SGHTA and CDR2 is FQGNSA in the germline V gene. CDR3 nucleotides: TGTGCCAGCAGTTTATGGGGATACGAGCAGTACTTC. Translated, it gives CASSLWGYEQYF.

This clonotype was detected ten times or more. The DNA of the CDR3 is TGTGCCAGTAGTATGGGGCCTGAAGCTTTCTTT. This gives the protein CASSMGPEAFF. The chain recombines TRBV19 with TRBJ1-1, with D tentatively TRBD1 (5 bases). V was cut by 3 bases and J by 6 bases, with 5 bases left in between. Germline CDR1 LNHDA, CDR2 SQIVND (reference sequence). There are 11 residues in the CDR3.

This clonotype was seen ten or more times. V is TRBV12-3 or TRBV12-4 and J is TRBJ2-5; D remains ambiguous. The CDR3 sequence is 13 residues long. V lost 7 bases to trimming and J lost 2 bases, with 11 bases between them. The CDR3 DNA follows: TGTGCCAGCACCCTCGGCCAGCAAGAGACCCAGTACTTC. This encodes CASTLGQQETQYF.

This clonotype was seen ten or more times. The V call is TRBV12-3 or TRBV12-4, the J call TRBJ1-2; 8 nucleotides match TRBD1. V shed 6 bases and J 6 bases; nucleotides not matched to a gene: 12. The CDR3 has 15 amino acids. The CDR3 spells CASSRGQGGKDGYTF. Written as DNA, the CDR3 is TGTGCCAGCAGCCGTGGACAGGGTGGAAAGGATGGCTACACCTTC.

This clonotype was recorded at least ten times. V and J are TRBV19 and TRBJ1-5, with unresolved D. V dropped 5 bases and J dropped 6 bases, with 11 bases sitting between them. CDR1 LNHDA and CDR2 SQIVND come from the germline V gene (reference sequence). The CDR3 extends over 13 amino acids. CDR3 in amino acids: CASSARPVQPQHF. In nucleotides, the CDR3 is TGTGCCAGTAGTGCGCGGCCGGTTCAGCCCCAGCATTTT. The whole variable domain, remainder taken from reference TRBV19 and TRBJ1-5, is DGGITQSPKYLFRKEGQNVTLSCEQNLNHDAMYWYRQDPGQGLRLIYYSQIVNDFQKGDIAEGYSVSREKKESFPLTVTSAQKNPTAFYLCASSARPVQPQHFGDGTRLSIL.

This clonotype appeared many times. The chain links TRBV6-1 to TRBJ2-7, with TRBD1 matching over 7 bases. CDR1 is MNHNS and CDR2 is SASEGT in the germline V gene. The J segment lost 4 bases and the V segment lost 6 bases, leaving 9 bases of the junction unmatched. This CDR3 region has 14 residues. The CDR3 bases are TGTGCCAGCAGAATAGACAGGGCTTCGTACGAGCAGTACTTC. Encoded protein: CASRIDRASYEQYF.

This clonotype was counted ten times or more. The chain couples TRBV18 to TRBJ2-7; 7 bases map to TRBD2. The CDR3 consists of 15 residues. V lost 4 bases to trimming and J lost 3 bases; unmatched junction nucleotides: 9. Germline CDR1 is KGHSH and CDR2 is LQKENI. The CDR3 coding sequence is TGTGCCAGCTCACTGGGGGGGACCTCTAACTACGAGCAGTACTTC. This gives the protein CASSLGGTSNYEQYF.